This TCR beta chain comes out of a study of T cell responses to AZD1222 COVID-19 vaccine. Looking at the study overall: Recipients boosted at about 4 weeks or about 12 weeks are pooled. Study-wide results and limits: Nearly half of spike-specific TCRs reportedly target unmutated variant regions. A rise in Spike-specific TCR breadth and depth followed two AZD1222 doses. Baseline antibody screening turned up just a handful of seropositive AZD1222 recipients.

Germline-derived CDR1 and CDR2 are MNHEY and SVGEGT. Trimming took 10 bases from V and 0 from J, leaving 13 bases between them. This CDR3 spans 14 amino acids. Worth noting for this clone: Its antigen is not identified.

The table came from immunoSEQ multiplex PCR; TCRdb's copy has only in-frame clones and leaves some out. The table includes 110,000 to 150,000 clones, approximately 94% detected once. This sequence joins TRBV6-2 or TRBV6-3 and TRBJ2-1; D remains unclear. The TCR comes from an adult in good health. The sample consisted of peripheral blood, taken on day 0 of AZD1222 vaccination. In DNA, the CDR3 is TGTGCCACCCGCCCGGTGAGCTCCTACAATGAGCAGTTCTTC. Amino acid sequence: CATRPVSSYNEQFF.